The sequence of this TCR beta chain was determined in a study of T cell changes during pregnancy in multiple sclerosis. CDR1 and CDR2 from the germline V gene are LGHNA and YNFKEQ. V shed 4 bases, J shed 9 bases, and the junction held 15 bases outside the gene matches. The CDR3 totals 19 residues. Assay used: immunoSEQ multiplex PCR; TCRdb lists only in-frame clones, some missing. The sample lists about 36,000 clones, just over 90% occurring once. The sequence derives from a female donor with multiple sclerosis, enrolled in a pregnancy study. The input for sequencing was CD4+ T cells from peripheral blood mononuclear cells, taken in the first trimester of pregnancy. The chain joins TRBV4-2 to TRBJ2-1; 16 bases agree with TRBD2. The CDR3 loop is CASSRAGLAGGASASEQFF. CDR3 coding DNA: TGTGCCAGCAGCCGCGCGGGACTAGCGGGAGGGGCCTCGGCTAGTGAGCAGTTCTTC.